The rows below give T cell receptor beta chains drawn from one sample of a study of T-cell memory formation after mild COVID-19. Each CDR3 protein is one row after TCRdb ran MiXCR on the 5' RACE reads. The sample includes almost 350,000 distinct CDR3 sequences, 20% to 25% of them seen just once. Sequenced input: PBMCs or a T cell subset sorted from them (not recorded which). Receptor source: a young man who had mild COVID-19 (a few samples of this study predate the infection). Cell type and time point are not known. Both conserved end residues are part of each CDR3. The D gene is left open where the match is weak. The size of a clone is reported for some rows only, either as once, few or many, or as a class for expanded clones.

v_gene	d_gene	j_gene	abundance	CDR3aa	CDR3nt
TRBV5-1	.	TRBJ1-2	few	CASSLEGPLNGYTF	TGCGCCAGCAGCTTGGAGGGGCCCTTGAATGGCTACACCTTC
TRBV24-1	.	TRBJ1-1	.	CATSANRGATDAEAFF	TGTGCCACCAGTGCGAATAGGGGGGCGACGGACGCTGAAGCTTTCTTT
TRBV6-2/TRBV6-3	.	TRBJ2-7	few	CASSYWAGAFREQYF	TGTGCCAGCAGTTACTGGGCAGGGGCTTTCCGCGAGCAGTACTTC
TRBV7-3	.	TRBJ1-1	many	CASSPGGGYTEAFF	TGTGCCAGCAGCCCCGGTGGGGGATACACTGAAGCTTTCTTT
TRBV5-1	TRBD2	TRBJ2-3	.	CASSFAPGLAGDTQYF	TGCGCCAGCAGCTTCGCTCCGGGACTAGCGGGGGATACGCAGTATTTT
TRBV3-1	.	TRBJ1-6	many	CASSQDPGYNSPLHF	TGTGCCAGCAGCCAAGACCCAGGTTATAATTCACCCCTCCACTTT
TRBV4-1	.	TRBJ2-3	.	CASSQADSVNTQYF	TGCGCCAGCAGCCAAGCGGACAGTGTGAATACGCAGTATTTT
TRBV5-1	.	TRBJ2-2	.	CASSFRRMNTGELFF	TGCGCCAGCAGCTTCCGGAGGATGAACACCGGGGAGCTGTTTTTT
TRBV5-1	.	TRBJ1-5	.	CASSTGGLGNQPQHF	TGCGCCAGCAGCACCGGGGGGCTCGGCAATCAGCCCCAGCATTTT
TRBV28	.	TRBJ1-5	few	CASSWEFQPQHF	TGTGCCAGCAGTTGGGAGTTTCAGCCCCAGCATTTT
TRBV29-1	TRBD1	TRBJ1-2	few	CSVAAGGGYTF	TGCAGCGTTGCGGCAGGGGGCGGCTACACCTTC
TRBV5-6	.	TRBJ1-4	.	CASSPTPTNEKLFF	TGTGCCAGCAGCCCGACCCCAACTAATGAAAAACTGTTTTTT
TRBV9	.	TRBJ2-2	once	CASSVAGVGTGELFF	TGTGCCAGCAGCGTAGCTGGAGTAGGGACCGGGGAGCTGTTTTTT
TRBV24-1	.	TRBJ2-1	few	CATSMAVYNEQFF	TGTGCCACCTCCATGGCAGTTTACAATGAGCAGTTCTTC
TRBV28	.	TRBJ1-1	few	CASTPMGWNTEAFF	TGTGCCAGCACCCCGATGGGCTGGAACACTGAAGCTTTCTTT
TRBV5-1	TRBD2	TRBJ2-5	.	CASSTGLAGGQETQYF	TGCGCCAGCAGCACGGGACTAGCGGGGGGTCAAGAGACCCAGTACTTC
TRBV9	.	TRBJ1-5	few	CASSGLGDPGQPQHF	TGTGCCAGCAGCGGCCTCGGGGACCCCGGTCAGCCCCAGCATTTT
TRBV7-3	.	TRBJ2-1	.	CASSWDGATNEQFF	TGTGCCAGCAGCTGGGACGGGGCGACGAATGAGCAGTTCTTC
TRBV6-5	TRBD1	TRBJ2-3	.	CASSVTGRDTQYF	TGTGCCAGCAGTGTGACAGGGCGAGATACGCAGTATTTT
TRBV12-3/TRBV12-4	.	TRBJ1-5	.	CASSFTGTPQHF	TGTGCCAGCAGTTTTACTGGGACCCCCCAGCATTTT
TRBV12-3/TRBV12-4	TRBD1	TRBJ2-6	few	CASSRGQGSGANVLTF	TGTGCCAGCAGCAGGGGACAGGGCTCTGGGGCCAACGTCCTGACTTTC
TRBV29-1	TRBD1	TRBJ1-3	.	CSAGQGESTIYF	TGCAGCGCTGGACAGGGAGAAAGCACCATATATTTT
TRBV11-2	.	TRBJ1-4	.	CASSLAGRTNEKLFF	TGTGCCAGCAGCTTAGCCGGCAGGACGAATGAAAAACTGTTTTTT
TRBV7-2	TRBD1	TRBJ1-5	.	CASSWGQPGQPQHF	TGTGCCAGCAGCTGGGGACAGCCCGGTCAGCCCCAGCATTTT
TRBV30	.	TRBJ1-1	many	CAWSLEGVSEAFF	TGTGCCTGGAGTTTGGAGGGGGTGAGTGAAGCTTTCTTT
TRBV5-6	TRBD1	TRBJ2-2	few	CASSGPGQGYSGELFF	TGTGCCAGCAGCGGACCGGGACAGGGGTATTCCGGGGAGCTGTTTTTT
TRBV9	TRBD2	TRBJ2-3	few	CASSVASGGAGTDTQYF	TGTGCCAGCAGCGTAGCTAGCGGGGGGGCAGGAACAGATACGCAGTATTTT
TRBV7-8	.	TRBJ1-2	few	CASSLVRGGDYGYTF	TGTGCCAGCAGCTTAGTTAGGGGGGGAGATTATGGCTACACCTTC
TRBV7-2	.	TRBJ1-3	few	CASSPQSSGNTIYF	TGTGCCAGCAGCCCTCAGTCGTCCGGAAACACCATATATTTT
TRBV9	.	TRBJ2-3	.	CASSPRRRGGTDTQYF	TGTGCCAGCAGCCCCCGGAGGCGGGGCGGCACAGATACGCAGTATTTT
TRBV6-5	.	TRBJ2-7	.	CASSLGHSYEQYF	TGTGCCAGCAGTTTGGGACACTCCTACGAGCAGTACTTC
TRBV5-1	.	TRBJ1-2	.	CASSLAQGPQAGYTF	TGCGCCAGCAGCTTGGCCCAGGGGCCCCAGGCTGGCTACACCTTC